Only a few counts were recorded for the clone carrying this T cell receptor beta chain. This sample's time point: patch test 1, 2 weeks after DPC sensitization. Treatment given: therapeutic diphenylcyclopropenone sensitization with weekly scalp DPC. TCRdb reprocessed the RACE reads via MiXCR and lists one record per CDR3 protein. The sample lists about 120,000 distinct CDR3 sequences, roughly 13% seen once, with about 0.85% in the top ten. This sample stems from a study of human T cells and chemical hapten exposure. The V gene lost 8 bases and the J gene lost 4 bases, with 12 bases spanning the gap. The CDR3 is made up of 13 amino acids. Germline V gene lookup returns CDR1 MNHEY and CDR2 SVGEGT.

This specimen was whole blood, taken in connection with sensitization to the hapten diphenylcyclopropenone (DPC). This receptor was taken from a young man with alopecia areata. Some clones in this sample may be carry-over from other donors' samples. The V call is TRBV6-2 or TRBV6-3, the J call TRBJ1-3; maybe TRBD1 (5 bases). This CDR3 reads CASRRADGNTIYF. CDR3 nucleotide sequence: TGTGCCAGCCGCAGGGCGGACGGAAACACCATATATTTT.